Presented here are 10 T cell receptor beta chains from one specimen sequenced in a study of PD-1 blockade in classical Hodgkin lymphoma. Each patient relapsed following autologous stem cell transplantation, and prior brentuximab vedotin exposure differed. Sequencing was performed with immunoSEQ multiplex PCR; in TCRdb, only in-frame clones are kept and a portion is missing. The data contain 35,000 to 45,000 clones, approximately 64% of them seen just once; the ten biggest clones take up 2.5% to 3.5%. The sequences come from peripheral blood mononuclear cells (PBMCs), collected at baseline. Receptors were obtained from a human donor with classical Hodgkin lymphoma.

V usage is TRBV10-3 and J usage is TRBJ1-6, with 7 bases lining up with TRBD1. The ends lost 6 bases at V and 6 bases at J; junction bases unmatched: 11. The germline V gene has CDR1 ENHRY and CDR2 SYGVKD. This CDR3 is built from 16 residues. The CDR3 here is CAISLRDREGNSPLHF. CDR3 nucleotides: TGTGCCATCAGCCTCCGAGACAGGGAGGGTAATTCACCCCTCCACTTT.

This clone was observed once. The chain is built from TRBV14 and TRBJ2-2; unclear D gene. V lost 5 bases and J 4 bases, leaving 8 bases between the germline ends. CDR1 and CDR2 (germline): SGHDN, FVKESK. CDR3 length: 13 residues. CDR3 residues: CASSNQVTGELFF. The CDR3 DNA reads TGTGCCAGCAGCAATCAGGTCACCGGGGAGCTGTTTTTT.

Comments on this clone: One end of the junction varies from germline; a read error may be responsible. This chain connects TRBV2 to TRBJ2-4; D assignment may be TRBD1 or TRBD2 (6 bases each). The CDR3 sequence is 16 residues long. The germline CDR1 and CDR2 sequences are SNHLY and FYNNEI. The CDR3 DNA reads TGTGCCAGCAGGGAAGGGGGACTGGGGGGCGCGGGCATTCAGTACTTC. Translated: CASREGGLGGAGIQYF.

This clone was picked up one time. CDR3 DNA: TGTGCCAGCAGCTCGCCCGGACAAGAGAACTATGGCTACACCTTC. Protein sequence: CASSSPGQENYGYTF. The chain recombines TRBV5-5 with TRBJ1-2, with a weak D call TRBD1 (5 bases). V lost 3 bases and J lost 2, with 14 bases in between. The germline V gene has CDR1 SGHKS and CDR2 YYEKEE (reference sequence). The CDR3 loop spans 15 amino acids.

CDR3: CASSLRVPYEQYF. CDR3 bases: TGTGCCAGCAGTTTAAGGGTTCCCTACGAGCAGTACTTC. The chain carries TRBV28 and TRBJ2-7; no clear D. Between the trimmed V and J ends, which lost 2 bases and 2 bases, there was a span of 7 bases. The length of the CDR3 is 13 residues. Germline V lookup: CDR1 MDHEN, CDR2 SYDVKM. Full variable domain (missing parts from reference TRBV28 and TRBJ2-7): DVKVTQSSRYLVKRTGEKVFLECVQDMDHENMFWYRQDPGLGLRLIYFSYDVKMKEKGDIPEGYSVSREKKERFSLILESASTNQTSMYLCASSLRVPYEQYFGPGTRLTVT.

This chain connects TRBV6-1 to TRBJ2-1; D is unresolved. Between the trimmed V and J ends, which lost 6 bases and 10 bases, there was a span of 10 bases. The CDR3 is 11 amino acids. Germline loops: CDR1 MNHNS, CDR2 SASEGT. CDR3 coding DNA: TGTGCCAGCAGACGTAGAGAGGAGCAGTTCTTC. It is translated as CASRRREEQFF.

The V and J genes are TRBV7-9 and TRBJ1-2; 11 bases match TRBD1. The CDR3 contains 17 residues. The V segment lost 2 bases and the J segment 8 bases; nucleotides outside the gene matches: 13. Germline V lookup: CDR1 SEHNR, CDR2 FQNEAQ (reference sequence). Written as DNA, the CDR3 is TGTGCCAGCAGCTTAACAACCGGGACAGGGGGACCATGGGGCTACACCTTC. Translating gives CASSLTTGTGGPWGYTF.

The genes are TRBV19 and TRBJ2-5, with 10 bases matching TRBD1. Trimming cost V 6 bases and J 5 bases; bases outside gene matches: 18. CDR3 size: 18 residues. Germline loops: CDR1 LNHDA, CDR2 SQIVND (reference sequence). For the CDR3, the DNA is TGTGCCAGTAGAAGTCCGGGACAGGGGCCGGGGGGGTATGAGACCCAGTACTTC. It codes for CASRSPGQGPGGYETQYF.

This clone was counted between two and nine times. The rearrangement uses TRBV19 and TRBJ2-5, with 9 positions matching TRBD2. Losses at the gene ends were 5 bases for V and 4 bases for J; bases not matched to a gene: 5. CDR3 size: 14 residues. Germline CDR1 and CDR2: LNHDA and SQIVND (reference sequence). CDR3 DNA: TGTGCCAGTAGTGTTCCGGGACTAGCAGAGACCCAGTACTTC. It yields the protein CASSVPGLAETQYF.

A few counts support this clone. The V gene is TRBV13, the J gene TRBJ1-1; 8 positions match TRBD1. The germline V gene has CDR1 PRHDT and CDR2 FYEKMQ (reference sequence). The CDR3 has 17 amino acids. With 5 bases clipped from V and 2 bases from J, the junction kept 13 bases outside the gene matches. The CDR3 sequence: CASSLLAGGGGNTEAFF. CDR3 in DNA: TGTGCCAGCAGCCTACTAGCAGGGGGCGGTGGAAACACTGAAGCTTTCTTT.